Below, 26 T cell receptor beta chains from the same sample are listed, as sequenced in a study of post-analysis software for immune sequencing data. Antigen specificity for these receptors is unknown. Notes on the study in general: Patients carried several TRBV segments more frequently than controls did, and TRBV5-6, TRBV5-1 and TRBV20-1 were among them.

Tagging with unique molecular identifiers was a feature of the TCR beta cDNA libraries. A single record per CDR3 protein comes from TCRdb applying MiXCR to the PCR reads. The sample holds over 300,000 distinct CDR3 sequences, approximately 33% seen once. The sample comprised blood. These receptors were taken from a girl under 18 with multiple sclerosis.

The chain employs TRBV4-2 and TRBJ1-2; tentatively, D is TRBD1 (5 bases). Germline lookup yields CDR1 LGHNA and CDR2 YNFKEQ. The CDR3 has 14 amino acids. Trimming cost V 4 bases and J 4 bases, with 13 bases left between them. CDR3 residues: CASSPLGDLYGYTF. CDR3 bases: TGTGCCAGCAGCCCCCTCGGGGACCTCTATGGCTACACCTTC.

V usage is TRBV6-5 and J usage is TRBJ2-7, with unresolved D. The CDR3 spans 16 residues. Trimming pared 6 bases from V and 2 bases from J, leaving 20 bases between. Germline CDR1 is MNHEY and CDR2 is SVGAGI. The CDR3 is CASSYQPTPRPYEQYF. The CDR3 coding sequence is TGTGCCAGCAGCTACCAACCGACCCCCCGGCCCTACGAGCAGTACTTC.

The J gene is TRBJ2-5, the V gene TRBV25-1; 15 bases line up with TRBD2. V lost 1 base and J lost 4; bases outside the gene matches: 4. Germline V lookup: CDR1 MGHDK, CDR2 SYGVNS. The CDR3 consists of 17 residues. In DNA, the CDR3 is TGTGCCAGCAGTGAATTGGGGGGACTAGCGGGGGGAGAGACCCAGTACTTC. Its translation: CASSELGGLAGGETQYF.

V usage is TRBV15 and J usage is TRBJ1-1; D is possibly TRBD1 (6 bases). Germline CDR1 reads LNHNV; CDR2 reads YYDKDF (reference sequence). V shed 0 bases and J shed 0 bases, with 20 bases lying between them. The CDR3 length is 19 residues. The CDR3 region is CATSRDWGAGGLMNTEAFF. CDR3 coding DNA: TGTGCCACCAGCAGAGATTGGGGGGCCGGGGGGCTGATGAACACTGAAGCTTTCTTT.

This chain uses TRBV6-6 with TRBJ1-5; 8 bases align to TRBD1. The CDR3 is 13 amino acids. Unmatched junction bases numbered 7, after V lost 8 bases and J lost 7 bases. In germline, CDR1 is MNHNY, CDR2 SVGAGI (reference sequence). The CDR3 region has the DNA TGTGCCAGCGGACAGGGCGGCCGGCAGCCCCAGCATTTT. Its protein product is CASGQGGRQPQHF.

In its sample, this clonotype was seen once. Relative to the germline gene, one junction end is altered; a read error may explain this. CDR3 nucleotides: TGTGCCAGCAGTTTAGGGACAGGGAACTGTGGCTACACCTTC. Translated: CASSLGTGNCGYTF. The rearrangement links TRBV28 to TRBJ1-2; 9 nucleotides align to TRBD1. CDR3 length equals 14 residues. Germline V gives CDR1 MDHEN, CDR2 SYDVKM.

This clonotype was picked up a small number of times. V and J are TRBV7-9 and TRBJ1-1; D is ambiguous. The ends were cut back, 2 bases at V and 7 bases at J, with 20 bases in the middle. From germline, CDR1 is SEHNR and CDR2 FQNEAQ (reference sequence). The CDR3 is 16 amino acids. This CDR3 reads CASSLWGGSREGEAFF. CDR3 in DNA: TGTGCCAGCAGCTTATGGGGAGGATCTCGGGAGGGTGAAGCTTTCTTT.

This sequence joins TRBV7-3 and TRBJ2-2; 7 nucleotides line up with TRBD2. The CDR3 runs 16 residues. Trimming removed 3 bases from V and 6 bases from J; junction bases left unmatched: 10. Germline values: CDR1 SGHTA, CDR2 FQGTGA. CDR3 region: CASSFETSIGPGELFF. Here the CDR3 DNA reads TGTGCCAGCAGCTTCGAGACTAGCATCGGCCCCGGGGAGCTGTTTTTT. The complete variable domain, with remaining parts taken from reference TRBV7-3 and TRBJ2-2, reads GAGVSQTPSNKVTEKGKYVELRCDPISGHTALYWYRQSLGQGPEFLIYFQGTGAADDSGLPNDRFFAVRPEGSVSTLKIQRTERGDSAVYLCASSFETSIGPGELFFGEGSRLTVL.

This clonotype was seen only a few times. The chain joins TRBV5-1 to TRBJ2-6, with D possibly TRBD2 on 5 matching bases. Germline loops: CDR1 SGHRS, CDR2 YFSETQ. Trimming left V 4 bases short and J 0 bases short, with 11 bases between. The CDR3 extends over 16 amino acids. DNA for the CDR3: TGCGCCAGCAGCGTGGACGGACTCTCTGGGGCCAACGTCCTGACTTTC. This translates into CASSVDGLSGANVLTF.

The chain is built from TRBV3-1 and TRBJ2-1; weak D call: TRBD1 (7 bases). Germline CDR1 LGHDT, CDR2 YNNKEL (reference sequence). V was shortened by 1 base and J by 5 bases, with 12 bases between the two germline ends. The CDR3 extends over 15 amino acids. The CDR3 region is CASSQGSGGHNEQFF. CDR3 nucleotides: TGTGCCAGCAGCCAAGGGTCAGGGGGGCACAATGAGCAGTTCTTC.

CDR3 sequence: CASSYISGAPGKTEAFF. The CDR3 DNA reads as TGTGCCAGCAGCTATATATCAGGGGCCCCAGGGAAAACTGAAGCTTTCTTT. This rearrangement joins TRBV7-8 to TRBJ1-1; tentatively, D is TRBD1 (6 bases). Germline V CDR1 and CDR2: SGHVS, FQNEAQ. V lost 4 bases to trimming and J lost 5 bases, with 23 bases between them. The CDR3 extends over 17 amino acids.

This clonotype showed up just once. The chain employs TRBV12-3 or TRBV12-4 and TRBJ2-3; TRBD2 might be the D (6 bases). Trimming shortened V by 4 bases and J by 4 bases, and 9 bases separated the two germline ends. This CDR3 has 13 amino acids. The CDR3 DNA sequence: TGTGCCAGCAGTTGGGACTCCGCAGATACGCAGTATTTT. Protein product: CASSWDSADTQYF.

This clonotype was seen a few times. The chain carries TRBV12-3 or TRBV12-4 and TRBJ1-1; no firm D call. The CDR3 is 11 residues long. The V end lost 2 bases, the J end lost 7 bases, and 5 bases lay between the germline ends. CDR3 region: CASSLLLEAFF. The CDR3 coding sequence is TGTGCCAGCAGTTTATTGCTTGAAGCTTTCTTT.

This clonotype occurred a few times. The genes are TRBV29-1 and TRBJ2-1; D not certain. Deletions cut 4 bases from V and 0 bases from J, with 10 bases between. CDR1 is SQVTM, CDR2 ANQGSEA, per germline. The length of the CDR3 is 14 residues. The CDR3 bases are TGCAGCGTTGTCCGGTCGAGCTCCTACAATGAGCAGTTCTTC. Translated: CSVVRSSSYNEQFF.

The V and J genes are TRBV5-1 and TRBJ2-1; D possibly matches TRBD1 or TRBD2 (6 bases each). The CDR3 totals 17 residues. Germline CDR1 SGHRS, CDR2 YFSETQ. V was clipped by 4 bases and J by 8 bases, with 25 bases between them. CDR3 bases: TGCGCCAGCAGCCCGGGGGTAGCGCAAAGGGGGGATGATGAGCAGTTCTTC. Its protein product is CASSPGVAQRGDDEQFF. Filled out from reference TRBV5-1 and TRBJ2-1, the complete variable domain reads KAGVTQTPRYLIKTRGQQVTLSCSPISGHRSVSWYQQTPGQGLQFLFEYFSETQRNKGNFPGRFSGRQFSNSRSEMNVSTLELGDSALYLCASSPGVAQRGDDEQFFGPGTRLTVL.

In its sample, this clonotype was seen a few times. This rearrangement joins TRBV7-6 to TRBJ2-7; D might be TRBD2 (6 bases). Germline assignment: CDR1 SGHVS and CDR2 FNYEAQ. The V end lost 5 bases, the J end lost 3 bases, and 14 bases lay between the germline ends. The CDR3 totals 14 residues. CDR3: CASSPGTVNYEQYF. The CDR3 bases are TGTGCCAGCAGCCCCGGGACTGTGAACTACGAGCAGTACTTC.

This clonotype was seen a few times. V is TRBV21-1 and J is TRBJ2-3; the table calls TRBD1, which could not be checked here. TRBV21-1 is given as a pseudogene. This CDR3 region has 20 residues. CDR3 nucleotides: TGTGCCAGCAGCATCCGGGGGGCGTCCCTTCCGAACCCCCCCACAGATACGCAGTATTTT. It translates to CASSIRGASLPNPPTDTQYF.

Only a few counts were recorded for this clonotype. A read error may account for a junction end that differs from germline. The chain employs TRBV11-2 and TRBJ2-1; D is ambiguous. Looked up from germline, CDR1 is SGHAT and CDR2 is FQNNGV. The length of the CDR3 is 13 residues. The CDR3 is CASSLVSDNEQFF. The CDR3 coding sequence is TGTGCCAGCAGCTTAGTCTCCGACAATGAGCAGTTCTTC.

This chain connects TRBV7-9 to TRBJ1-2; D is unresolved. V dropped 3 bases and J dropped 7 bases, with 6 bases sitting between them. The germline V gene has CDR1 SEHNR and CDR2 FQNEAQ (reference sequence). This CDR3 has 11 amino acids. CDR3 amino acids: CASSLEGGYTF. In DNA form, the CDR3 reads TGTGCCAGCAGCTTGGAGGGTGGCTACACCTTC.

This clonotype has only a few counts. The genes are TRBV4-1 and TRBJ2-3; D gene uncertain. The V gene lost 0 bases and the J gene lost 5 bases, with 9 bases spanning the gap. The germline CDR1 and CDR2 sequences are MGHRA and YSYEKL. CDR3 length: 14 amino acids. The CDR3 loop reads CASSQEGGKDTQYF. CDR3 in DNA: TGCGCCAGCAGCCAAGAGGGTGGCAAAGATACGCAGTATTTT.

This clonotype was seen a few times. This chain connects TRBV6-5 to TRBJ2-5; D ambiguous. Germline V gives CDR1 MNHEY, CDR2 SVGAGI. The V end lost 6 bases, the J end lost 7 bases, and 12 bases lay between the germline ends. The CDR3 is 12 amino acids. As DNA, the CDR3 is TGTGCCAGCAGACATCCCCTTGGGACCCAGTACTTC. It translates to CASRHPLGTQYF.

The CDR3 nucleotides are TGTGCCAGCAGTTTATTCCGAGACCTACAAGAGACCCAGTACTTC. Protein sequence: CASSLFRDLQETQYF. The chain is built from TRBV28 and TRBJ2-5; D gene uncertain. The CDR3 consists of 15 residues. V dropped 1 base and J dropped 2 bases, with 11 bases sitting between them. Germline values: CDR1 MDHEN, CDR2 SYDVKM.

The CDR3 DNA reads TGTGCCAGCAGCCGCCTACAGGGGTCTTCCTACAATGAGCAGTTCTTC. Amino acids: CASSRLQGSSYNEQFF. The rearrangement uses TRBV3-1 and TRBJ2-1, with 7 bases aligning to TRBD1. Trimming at V came to 4 bases and at J to 1 base, leaving 7 bases not matched to a gene. The CDR3 length is 16 residues. Germline V gives CDR1 LGHDT, CDR2 YNNKEL (reference sequence).

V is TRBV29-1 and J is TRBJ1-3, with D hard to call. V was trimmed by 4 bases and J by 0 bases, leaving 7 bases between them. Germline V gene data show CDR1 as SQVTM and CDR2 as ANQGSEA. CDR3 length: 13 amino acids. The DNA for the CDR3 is TGCAGCGTTGGAGAACTCTCTGGAAACACCATATATTTT. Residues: CSVGELSGNTIYF.

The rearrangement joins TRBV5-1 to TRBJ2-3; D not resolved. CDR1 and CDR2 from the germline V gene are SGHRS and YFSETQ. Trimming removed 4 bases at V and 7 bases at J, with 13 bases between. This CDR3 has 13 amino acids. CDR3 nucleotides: TGCGCCAGCAGCCAATCGTCACAGAATACGCAGTATTTT. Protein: CASSQSSQNTQYF.

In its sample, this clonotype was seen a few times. The CDR3 here is CASSQAEGREDEKLFF. CDR3 coding DNA: TGTGCCAGCAGCCAAGCCGAAGGCAGAGAGGATGAAAAACTGTTTTTT. The V gene is TRBV4-2, the J gene TRBJ1-4; D remains unclear. Between the trimmed V and J ends, which lost 1 base and 6 bases, there was a span of 15 bases. This CDR3 comprises 16 residues. Germline CDR1 is LGHNA and CDR2 is YNFKEQ.